One and the same sample provided the 32 T cell receptor beta chains below, sequenced in a study of T cell responses to AZD1222 COVID-19 vaccine. Method: immunoSEQ multiplex PCR; TCRdb's copy keeps in-frame clones and lacks some. The data hold around 44,000 clones, with 65% to 90% observed a single time. Sequencing was performed on peripheral blood, taken 28 days after the second AZD1222 dose. The receptor set was obtained from an adult who received the AZD1222 COVID-19 vaccine.

The rearrangement uses TRBV7-8 and TRBJ2-7, with 7 nucleotides matching TRBD1. This CDR3 comprises 16 residues. V shed 2 bases, J shed 3 bases, and the junction held 10 bases outside the gene matches. Per germline, CDR1 SGHVS and CDR2 FQNEAQ. The CDR3 DNA reads TGTGCCAGCAGCTTATATCGCCGGCCAGGGGGCTACGAGCAGTACTTC. Translation gives CASSLYRRPGGYEQYF.

The rearrangement uses TRBV19 and TRBJ1-2; D gene ambiguous. Germline V lookup: CDR1 LNHDA, CDR2 SQIVND (reference sequence). CDR3 length: 13 residues. V was shortened by 2 bases and J by 4 bases, with 8 bases between the two germline ends. The CDR3 DNA sequence: TGTGCCAGTAGTATACAGGCCTTCTATGGCTACACCTTC. It codes for CASSIQAFYGYTF.

The chain carries TRBV19 and TRBJ2-2; 7 nucleotides match TRBD1. J lost 4 bases, V lost 4 bases, and 9 bases had no gene match. CDR1 and CDR2 (germline): LNHDA, SQIVND (reference sequence). The CDR3 covers 16 residues. The CDR3 DNA is TGTGCCAGTAGTAAGCGGACCGACAGGGCCACCGGGGAGCTGTTTTTT. Amino acid sequence: CASSKRTDRATGELFF.

V is TRBV19 and J is TRBJ2-2, with 7 positions matching TRBD2. J lost 7 bases, V lost 7 bases, and 9 bases had no gene match. Germline V gives CDR1 LNHDA, CDR2 SQIVND (reference sequence). The CDR3 is 14 amino acids. The CDR3 nucleotides are TGTGCCAGTAACGGCGGGAGTGGTAGCGGGGAGCTGTTTTTT. It translates to CASNGGSGSGELFF.

The chain has TRBV7-3 and TRBJ1-1, with D possibly being TRBD1 (6 bases). Per the germline V gene, CDR1 is SGHTA and CDR2 is FQGTGA. V was trimmed by 2 bases and J by 4 bases, leaving 8 bases between them. The CDR3 totals 13 residues. The chain's CDR3 is CASSLYRATEAFF. CDR3 DNA: TGTGCCAGCAGCTTATACAGGGCCACTGAAGCTTTCTTT.

This clone has just a few counts. The chain couples TRBV7-9 to TRBJ2-5; tentatively, D is TRBD1 or TRBD2 (5 bases each). CDR1 SEHNR and CDR2 FQNEAQ come from the germline V gene (reference sequence). Trimming shortened V by 4 bases and J by 0 bases, and 9 bases separated the two germline ends. The CDR3 consists of 14 residues. CDR3 in DNA: TGTGCCAGCAGCTCCTCGGGGCACCAAGAGACCCAGTACTTC. This gives the protein CASSSSGHQETQYF.

The chain couples TRBV2 to TRBJ1-5; possible D gene TRBD1, 5 bases. Germline V CDR1 and CDR2: SNHLY, FYNNEI. Trimming removed 1 base at V and 7 bases at J, with 8 bases between. This CDR3 contains 13 residues. DNA of the CDR3: TGTGCCAGCAGTGAAGGGGGGGAGCAGCCCCAGCATTTT. Protein product: CASSEGGEQPQHF.

The V call is TRBV24-1, the J call TRBJ1-2, with D possibly matching TRBD1 (5 bases). CDR1 and CDR2 from the germline V gene are KGHDR and SFDVKD. V was shortened by 9 bases and J by 0 bases, with 10 bases between the two germline ends. The length of the CDR3 is 13 residues. CDR3 DNA sequence: TGTGCCACCCCGGGGGGGACTAACTATGGCTACACCTTC. It translates to CATPGGTNYGYTF.

The chain uses TRBV6-5 and TRBJ2-7; D is unclear. The CDR3 loop spans 14 amino acids. With 0 bases removed from V and 2 bases from J, the gap between germline ends came to 8 bases. Germline CDR1 MNHEY, CDR2 SVGAGI. The CDR3, as DNA: TGTGCCAGCAGTTACTCGGTAGAAACCTACGAGCAGTACTTC. Translation gives CASSYSVETYEQYF.

This clone was found once. This chain uses TRBV25-1 with TRBJ2-2; 11 bases are shared with TRBD2. Looked up from germline, CDR1 is MGHDK and CDR2 is SYGVNS. The CDR3 loop spans 16 amino acids. Trimming cost V 6 bases and J 6 bases; bases outside gene matches: 9. CDR3 in amino acids: CASRPNSGGVAGELFF. The CDR3 region has the DNA TGTGCCAGCAGGCCAAATAGCGGGGGGGTCGCCGGGGAGCTGTTTTTT.

This chain links TRBV28 with TRBJ1-5; a weak D match, TRBD1 (5 bases). V was trimmed by 5 bases and J by 7 bases, leaving 18 bases between them. Germline V gene lookup returns CDR1 MDHEN and CDR2 SYDVKM. This CDR3 comprises 15 residues. Here the CDR3 reads CASSPGQGSLQPQHF. The CDR3 nucleotides read TGTGCCAGCAGTCCCGGGCAGGGAAGTTTGCAGCCCCAGCATTTT.

The chain recombines TRBV9 with TRBJ2-2; D gene uncertain. Trimming took 4 bases from V and 7 from J, leaving 11 bases between them. The CDR3 has 13 residues. The germline V gene encodes CDR1 SGDLS and CDR2 YYNGEE. In DNA, the CDR3 is TGTGCCAGCAGCCGGACCCGAATCGGGGAGCTGTTTTTT. This codes for CASSRTRIGELFF.

This sequence joins TRBV5-8 and TRBJ2-5, with TRBD1 matching over 7 bases. Germline values: CDR1 SGHTS, CDR2 YDEGEE. After removal of 0 bases from V and 1 base from J, the junction contained 12 bases not matched to a gene. The CDR3 totals 18 residues. As DNA, the CDR3 is TGTGCCAGCAGCTTGGCGCGACAGCAGCCAGGGGGCCAAGAGACCCAGTACTTC. It codes for CASSLARQQPGGQETQYF.

This clone came up a few times. In nucleotides, the CDR3 is TGTGCCAGCAGCCGGACTAGCGTCGGTTCCTACAATGAGCAGTTCTTC. Translating gives CASSRTSVGSYNEQFF. The chain is built from TRBV7-2 and TRBJ2-1; 9 nucleotides line up with TRBD2. The CDR3 is 16 amino acids. The V gene's germline CDR1 is SGHTA and CDR2 FQGNSA. Losses at the gene ends were 5 bases for V and 1 base for J; bases not matched to a gene: 6.

The chain carries TRBV28 and TRBJ2-7; 7 nucleotides agree with TRBD1. V lost 3 bases to trimming and J lost 7 bases; unmatched junction nucleotides: 6. The CDR3 has 13 amino acids. In germline, CDR1 is MDHEN, CDR2 SYDVKM. DNA of the CDR3: TGTGCCAGCAGTTTTAAGGGGGCAGATGAGCAGTACTTC. Translated: CASSFKGADEQYF.

The chain joins TRBV28 to TRBJ1-2, with a weak D call TRBD1 (6 bases). Germline V gives CDR1 MDHEN, CDR2 SYDVKM. The CDR3 is 16 residues long. Deletions cut 4 bases from V and 0 bases from J, with 15 bases between. CDR3 bases: TGTGCCAGCAGTTCCACCGGGACACCAACTAACTATGGCTACACCTTC. It specifies CASSSTGTPTNYGYTF.

The chain employs TRBV28 and TRBJ1-1; D is ambiguous. The CDR3 is 15 residues long. Trimming left V 4 bases short and J 1 base short, with 13 bases between. Germline V gene sequence: CDR1 MDHEN, CDR2 SYDVKM. CDR3 sequence: CASSSPTDGNTEAFF. The CDR3 bases are TGTGCCAGCAGTTCGCCCACGGACGGGAACACTGAAGCTTTCTTT.

The V call is TRBV9, the J call TRBJ2-3; no definite D call. Germline CDR1 SGDLS, CDR2 YYNGEE. This CDR3 comprises 13 residues. V lost 0 bases to trimming and J lost 8 bases, with 10 bases between them. The chain's CDR3 is CASSVETVGTQYF. The CDR3 DNA reads as TGTGCCAGCAGCGTAGAAACCGTTGGTACGCAGTATTTT.

V gene TRBV28 combines with J gene TRBJ2-7; tentatively, D is TRBD1 (5 bases). CDR3 length: 13 amino acids. The V gene's germline CDR1 is MDHEN and CDR2 SYDVKM. Trimming stripped 7 bases from V and 5 bases from J, with 15 bases between. The DNA of the CDR3 is TGTGCCAGCATGGGGCTCTATCGGGACGAGCAGTACTTC. Translation: CASMGLYRDEQYF.

This clone has only a few counts. This chain uses TRBV19 with TRBJ1-3, with D unresolved. From germline, CDR1 is LNHDA and CDR2 SQIVND (reference sequence). Trimming cost V 5 bases and J 0 bases, with 8 bases left between them. There are 14 residues in the CDR3. The CDR3 region is CASSLTASGNTIYF. In DNA, the CDR3 is TGTGCCAGTAGTCTAACGGCCTCTGGAAACACCATATATTTT.

V is TRBV19 and J is TRBJ2-7; tentative D call: TRBD1 (6 bases). The germline V gene has CDR1 LNHDA and CDR2 SQIVND (reference sequence). This CDR3 region has 14 residues. Trimming left V 6 bases short and J 5 bases short, with 17 bases between. CDR3 amino acids: CASRGTPTKNEQYF. The CDR3, as DNA: TGTGCCAGTAGAGGGACACCGACCAAAAACGAGCAGTACTTC.

V and J are TRBV25-1 and TRBJ2-2; TRBD1 matches at 7 bases. Germline V lookup: CDR1 MGHDK, CDR2 SYGVNS. The CDR3 covers 16 residues. Trimming removed 3 bases from V and 4 bases from J; junction bases left unmatched: 8. The CDR3 coding sequence is TGTGCCAGCAGTGATCAGGGGGTGGAACCCACCGGGGAGCTGTTTTTT. Translation: CASSDQGVEPTGELFF.

This chain connects TRBV2 to TRBJ1-1; 9 bases match TRBD1. Germline V lookup: CDR1 SNHLY, CDR2 FYNNEI. The CDR3 contains 15 residues. Trimming cost V 3 bases and J 1 base; bases outside gene matches: 3. The CDR3 DNA reads TGTGCCAGCAGTGACGTGGGACAGGGGAACACTGAAGCTTTCTTT. Translating gives CASSDVGQGNTEAFF.

The chain recombines TRBV24-1 with TRBJ2-3; no definite D call. Germline V gene sequence: CDR1 KGHDR, CDR2 SFDVKD. This CDR3 spans 15 amino acids. V was cut by 4 bases and J by 4 bases, with 14 bases left in between. The chain's CDR3 is CATSDLSFEADTQYF. In DNA form, the CDR3 reads TGTGCCACCAGTGACCTCTCTTTCGAGGCAGATACGCAGTATTTT.

The rearrangement uses TRBV5-1 and TRBJ2-1, with 7 nucleotides matching TRBD2. The CDR3 is 15 residues long. Trimming removed 4 bases from V and 7 bases from J; junction bases left unmatched: 11. Germline loops: CDR1 SGHRS, CDR2 YFSETQ. CDR3 residues: CASSRIAGEGNEQFF. DNA of the CDR3: TGCGCCAGCAGCCGGATTGCGGGAGAGGGGAATGAGCAGTTCTTC.

A single count supports this clone. This chain joins TRBV19 and TRBJ2-1; D call uncertain. This CDR3 is built from 13 residues. CDR1 and CDR2 (germline): LNHDA, SQIVND (reference sequence). V lost 6 bases and J lost 6, with 12 bases in between. In nucleotides, the CDR3 is TGTGCCAGTAGCTATGATATTGGCAATGAGCAGTTCTTC. Translation gives CASSYDIGNEQFF.

This chain links TRBV29-1 with TRBJ1-2; D gene unclear. There are 11 residues in the CDR3. Germline V lookup: CDR1 SQVTM, CDR2 ANQGSEA. Trimming removed 4 bases at V and 1 base at J, with 4 bases between. The CDR3 DNA is TGCAGCGTTGGCGTTAACTATGGCTACACCTTC. This translates into CSVGVNYGYTF.

This chain connects TRBV11-3 to TRBJ2-7; D is possibly TRBD2 (6 bases). Trimming shortened V by 0 bases and J by 1 base, and 7 bases separated the two germline ends. Germline values: CDR1 SGHNT, CDR2 YENEEA. The CDR3 spans 14 residues. The CDR3 nucleotides are TGTGCCAGCAGCTTAGATGGGGGGTCCTACGAGCAGTACTTC. It translates to CASSLDGGSYEQYF.

This chain connects TRBV6-1 to TRBJ1-2, with D possibly matching TRBD1 (5 bases). CDR3 length: 16 amino acids. V was cut by 0 bases and J by 6 bases, with 17 bases left in between. Germline V CDR1 and CDR2: MNHNS, SASEGT. In DNA form, the CDR3 reads TGTGCCAGCAGTGAAGCGCTTCAGGGTTTTATGGATGGCTACACCTTC. Its translation: CASSEALQGFMDGYTF.

This sequence joins TRBV6-6 and TRBJ2-7; D unclear. Germline-derived CDR1 and CDR2 are MNHNY and SVGAGI (reference sequence). The CDR3 spans 14 residues. V lost 7 bases, J lost 5 bases, and 18 bases lay in between. DNA of the CDR3: TGTGCCAGCATGCCAGAGACATTGGCCCACGAGCAGTACTTC. The encoded protein is CASMPETLAHEQYF.

The J gene is TRBJ1-5, the V gene TRBV19; D unresolved. The length of the CDR3 is 12 residues. The germline gives CDR1 LNHDA, CDR2 SQIVND (reference sequence). V was shortened by 5 bases and J by 6 bases, with 8 bases between the two germline ends. This CDR3 reads CASSPTRQPQHF. CDR3 nucleotide sequence: TGTGCCAGTAGTCCCACTCGTCAGCCCCAGCATTTT.

This clone appeared a few times. J is TRBJ1-2 and V is TRBV11-2; 7 positions match TRBD1. The J segment lost 5 bases and the V segment lost 5 bases, leaving 8 bases of the junction unmatched. In germline, CDR1 is SGHAT, CDR2 FQNNGV. The CDR3 extends over 14 amino acids. The CDR3 is CASSAPGTAYGYTF. DNA for the CDR3: TGTGCCAGCAGCGCCCCCGGGACAGCTTATGGCTACACCTTC.